Here is one TCR beta chain with its context. Its cognate antigen is unknown. The sample comes from a study of cytomegalovirus exposure and HLA in healthy donors. Amplification used 60 Vbeta primers and 13 Jbeta primers. The table came from immunoSEQ multiplex PCR; TCRdb's copy has only in-frame clones and leaves some out. The sample carries around 200,000 clones, roughly 82% recorded once. Study-level points and caveats: TCR beta chains numbering about 160 were designated cytomegalovirus-associated. Cytomegalovirus status was reportedly diagnosed by the classifier with high sensitivity and specificity.

The germline CDR1 and CDR2 sequences are SGHNT and YYREEE (reference sequence). The CDR3 spans 14 residues. V lost 4 bases and J lost 7; bases outside the gene matches: 5. Healthy donors of bone marrow made up the group. At sampling all donors were nominally healthy, likely with unrecorded immune exposures. The clonotype comes from a middle-aged man in good health and CMV-seropositive. The chain recombines TRBV5-4 with TRBJ2-2; 9 bases map to TRBD2. The sequenced sample consisted of PBMCs. In DNA, the CDR3 is TGTGCCAGCAGCACCGGGACTAGCCACGGGGAGCTGTTTTTT. Translated: CASSTGTSHGELFF.